This entry lists 9 T cell receptor beta chains sequenced from one sample in a study of blood T cell repertoires in COVID-19. TCRdb keeps only in-frame clones here, not all; method: immunoSEQ multiplex PCR. The sample records almost 250,000 clones, about 82% being singletons. What was sequenced was PBMCs or T cells enriched from blood (not recorded which). The receptors here all came from a woman between 45 and 65 years old with acute COVID-19.

The rearrangement joins TRBV28 to TRBJ2-7; 7 bases align to TRBD1. Germline V gene sequence: CDR1 MDHEN, CDR2 SYDVKM. V shed 7 bases and J 1 base; nucleotides not matched to a gene: 10. There are 15 residues in the CDR3. This CDR3 reads CASISAGTDSYEQYF. As DNA, the CDR3 is TGTGCCAGCATTTCCGCCGGGACAGATTCCTACGAGCAGTACTTC.

The chain links TRBV7-2 to TRBJ1-6; TRBD1 aligns across 7 bases. The CDR3 is 14 amino acids. The germline V gene has CDR1 SGHTA and CDR2 FQGNSA. J was trimmed by 6 bases and V by 3 bases; bases with no gene match: 2. The DNA of the CDR3 is TGTGCCAGCAGCTTGAACAGGGGTAATTCACCCCTCCACTTT. Amino acid sequence: CASSLNRGNSPLHF.

The chain is built from TRBV6-2 or TRBV6-3 and TRBJ2-7; 7 bases align to TRBD2. The CDR3 is 16 residues long. The V gene end was trimmed by 2 bases and the J gene end by 0 bases; junction bases not matched to a gene: 7. From germline, CDR1 is MNHEY and CDR2 SVGEGT. CDR3 loop: CASSYGGGFVSYEQYF. As DNA, the CDR3 is TGTGCCAGCAGTTACGGCGGGGGTTTTGTCTCCTACGAGCAGTACTTC.

The chain combines TRBV7-3 with TRBJ1-3; 9 positions match TRBD1. V shed 2 bases and J 4 bases; nucleotides not matched to a gene: 12. Germline V gives CDR1 SGHTA, CDR2 FQGTGA. This CDR3 has 18 residues. The CDR3 here is CASSLSPTGGGSGNTIYF. The CDR3 nucleotides read TGTGCCAGCAGCTTATCCCCGACAGGGGGTGGATCGGGAAACACCATATATTTT.

CDR3 DNA sequence: TGTGCTCTCCAGGGAAGTGATGGCTACACCTTC. This encodes CALQGSDGYTF. The V gene is TRBV2, the J gene TRBJ1-2, with D maybe TRBD1 (5 bases). The CDR3 is 11 residues long. From germline, CDR1 is SNHLY and CDR2 FYNNEI.

The chain joins TRBV7-6 to TRBJ1-4; tentative D call: TRBD1 (5 bases). This CDR3 is 15 amino acids long. Between the trimmed V and J ends, which lost 1 base and 8 bases, there was a span of 14 bases. The V gene's germline CDR1 is SGHVS and CDR2 FNYEAQ. CDR3 DNA: TGTGCCAGCAGCTTAGGGGCGGGGGTTACGGAAAAACTGTTTTTT. It specifies CASSLGAGVTEKLFF.

This sequence joins TRBV10-3 and TRBJ1-1; 7 bases match TRBD1. V trimming: 7 bases; J trimming: 5 bases; junction bases outside the gene matches: 7. In germline, CDR1 is ENHRY, CDR2 SYGVKD. This CDR3 is built from 13 residues. The CDR3 here is CAITGQEKTEAFF. CDR3 sequence (DNA): TGTGCCATCACCGGACAGGAGAAAACTGAAGCTTTCTTT.

The chain employs TRBV11-3 and TRBJ2-1; 15 bases are shared with TRBD2. The V segment lost 5 bases and the J segment 6 bases; nucleotides outside the gene matches: 5. CDR1 is SGHNT, CDR2 YENEEA, per germline. The CDR3 is 16 amino acids. The CDR3, as DNA: TGTGCCAGCAGCCGAGGACTAGCGGGGGGGTCCAATGAGCAGTTCTTC. It specifies CASSRGLAGGSNEQFF.

The chain couples TRBV10-1 to TRBJ2-7, with D maybe TRBD2 (5 bases). CDR1 is WNHNN and CDR2 is SYGVQD in the germline V gene (reference sequence). The V gene lost 6 bases and the J gene lost 4 bases, with 16 bases spanning the gap. The CDR3 totals 14 residues. DNA of the CDR3: TGCGCCAGCAGCCTAGGGCTAGCCCCTTACGAGCAGTACTTC. It encodes CASSLGLAPYEQYF.